The rows below give T cell receptor beta chains drawn from one sample of a study of shared clonotypes between healthy human individuals. Here immunoSEQ multiplex PCR was the method, and the copy in TCRdb shows in-frame clones only, minus some. The data show about 2.5 million clones, roughly 92% seen once. Sequenced input: naive CD4+ T cells from PBMCs. The receptors derive from a man younger than 30 in good health. Some clones in this sample may be carry-over from other donors' samples. Each CDR3 is given with its conserved first and last residue. D genes are given only for firm matches. Clone size is shown for a subset of rows, as once, few, many or a class of expanded clone.

v_call: TRBV4-1; d_call: -; cdr3_length: 15; j_call: TRBJ2-7; clone_size: -; cdr3_aa: CASSHLDDATYEQYF; cdr3_nt: TGCGCCAGCAGCCACTTGGATGACGCCACCTACGAGCAGTACTTC
v_call: TRBV18; d_call: -; cdr3_length: 15; j_call: TRBJ1-5; clone_size: -; cdr3_aa: CASSPTGGVNQPQHF; cdr3_nt: TGTGCCAGCTCACCAACGGGGGGGGTAAATCAGCCCCAGCATTTT
v_call: TRBV19; d_call: TRBD1; cdr3_length: 16; j_call: TRBJ2-2; clone_size: -; cdr3_aa: CASTAKGTANTGELFF; cdr3_nt: TGTGCCAGTACCGCAAAGGGGACAGCGAACACCGGGGAGCTGTTTTTT
v_call: TRBV2; d_call: -; cdr3_length: 13; j_call: TRBJ1-5; clone_size: -; cdr3_aa: CASSDRLNQPQHF; cdr3_nt: TGTGCCAGCAGTGACAGGCTCAATCAGCCCCAGCATTTT
v_call: TRBV27; d_call: -; cdr3_length: 15; j_call: TRBJ1-4; clone_size: -; cdr3_aa: CASSQWGATNEKLFF; cdr3_nt: TGTGCCAGCAGTCAGTGGGGGGCAACTAATGAAAAACTGTTTTTT
v_call: TRBV29-1; d_call: TRBD1; cdr3_length: 14; j_call: TRBJ2-7; clone_size: -; cdr3_aa: CSVTPGQGANEQYF; cdr3_nt: TGCAGCGTTACACCGGGACAGGGGGCCAACGAGCAGTACTTC
v_call: TRBV6-1; d_call: -; cdr3_length: 15; j_call: TRBJ1-2; clone_size: -; cdr3_aa: CASSEGWGFNYGYTF; cdr3_nt: TGTGCCAGCAGTGAGGGGTGGGGTTTTAACTATGGCTACACCTTC
v_call: TRBV18; d_call: -; cdr3_length: 15; j_call: TRBJ1-1; clone_size: -; cdr3_aa: CASSQEIGLNTEAFF; cdr3_nt: TGTGCCAGCTCCCAGGAGATAGGGTTGAACACTGAAGCTTTCTTT
v_call: TRBV10-3; d_call: -; cdr3_length: 12; j_call: TRBJ2-7; clone_size: -; cdr3_aa: CGVAGMVGEQYF; cdr3_nt: TGTGGAGTGGCAGGGATGGTCGGGGAGCAGTACTTC
v_call: TRBV5-4; d_call: -; cdr3_length: 15; j_call: TRBJ1-1; clone_size: -; cdr3_aa: CASSLGPSRDTEAFF; cdr3_nt: TGTGCCAGCAGCTTGGGTCCGTCGCGGGACACTGAAGCTTTCTTT
v_call: TRBV28; d_call: TRBD1; cdr3_length: 17; j_call: TRBJ2-7; clone_size: -; cdr3_aa: CASSLPGQIAVSYEQYF; cdr3_nt: TGTGCCAGCAGTTTACCGGGACAGATTGCTGTCTCCTACGAGCAGTACTTC
v_call: TRBV28; d_call: -; cdr3_length: 15; j_call: TRBJ2-7; clone_size: once; cdr3_aa: CASSSLWMLSYEQYF; cdr3_nt: TGTGCCAGCAGTTCTTTATGGATGCTCTCCTACGAGCAGTACTTC
v_call: TRBV18; d_call: -; cdr3_length: 12; j_call: TRBJ1-2; clone_size: -; cdr3_aa: CASSPETQGGTF; cdr3_nt: TGTGCCAGCTCACCGGAGACACAGGGTGGCACCTTC
v_call: TRBV5-1; d_call: TRBD1; cdr3_length: 16; j_call: TRBJ2-3; clone_size: -; cdr3_aa: CASSLAPTGSTDTQYF; cdr3_nt: TGCGCCAGCAGCTTGGCTCCGACAGGGAGCACAGATACGCAGTATTTT
v_call: TRBV7-6; d_call: TRBD1; cdr3_length: 17; j_call: TRBJ1-4; clone_size: -; cdr3_aa: CASSFRTGGRTNEKLFF; cdr3_nt: TGTGCCAGCAGCTTTAGGACAGGCGGCCGAACTAATGAAAAACTGTTTTTT
v_call: TRBV11-2; d_call: -; cdr3_length: 16; j_call: TRBJ1-5; clone_size: -; cdr3_aa: CASSLSSRGGNQPQHF; cdr3_nt: TGTGCCAGCAGCTTATCGTCCAGAGGCGGAAATCAGCCCCAGCATTTT
v_call: TRBV11-3; d_call: -; cdr3_length: 13; j_call: TRBJ2-1; clone_size: -; cdr3_aa: CASSLRGDNEQFF; cdr3_nt: TGTGCCAGCAGCTTAAGGGGAGACAATGAGCAGTTCTTC
v_call: TRBV30; d_call: TRBD2; cdr3_length: 15; j_call: TRBJ2-1; clone_size: -; cdr3_aa: CAWRLAGGSYNEQFF; cdr3_nt: TGTGCCTGGAGACTAGCGGGAGGATCCTACAATGAGCAGTTCTTC